These 3 T cell receptor beta chains were sequenced from one sample in a study of blood T cell repertoires in COVID-19. Clones were sequenced by immunoSEQ multiplex PCR, and TCRdb holds only the in-frame ones, with some missing. The sample lists more than 250,000 clones; nearly 90% were seen once. Sequencing was done on a sample of PBMCs or T cells enriched from blood (not recorded which). The receptor set was obtained from a woman between 25 and 40 years old who had recovered from COVID-19.

V is TRBV3-1 (or the pseudogene TRBV3-2) and J is TRBJ2-5; no clear D. The CDR3 is 15 residues long. Trimming pared 1 base from V and 1 base from J, leaving 10 bases between. Germline V gene sequence: CDR1 LGHDT, CDR2 YNNKEL (reference sequence). The CDR3 reads CASSQVLGAQETQYF. DNA of the CDR3: TGTGCCAGCAGCCAAGTCCTCGGAGCCCAAGAGACCCAGTACTTC.

The chain links TRBV2 to TRBJ2-5; TRBD2 aligns across 15 bases. The trim removed 7 bases at V and 5 bases at J, leaving 8 bases unmatched. Germline V gives CDR1 SNHLY, CDR2 FYNNEI. The length of the CDR3 is 16 residues. Here the CDR3 DNA reads TGTGCCAGCAACCCCGGACTAGCGGGGGGGCCGGAGACCCAGTACTTC. This codes for CASNPGLAGGPETQYF.

The rearrangement joins TRBV30 to TRBJ1-2; possibly TRBD1 for D (6 bases). This CDR3 spans 16 amino acids. The V gene's germline CDR1 is GTSNPN and CDR2 SVGIG (reference sequence). Trimming took 1 base from V and 0 from J, leaving 15 bases between them. The CDR3 DNA reads TGTGCCTGGAGTGCCACATTCGGGACATCTAACTATGGCTACACCTTC. This codes for CAWSATFGTSNYGYTF.